The clone carrying this TCR beta chain was detected ten times or more. Antigen specificity is unknown. All patients were treatment-naive before thyroid surgery. Authors' methods: The study's classifier, a distant-metastasis tool for papillary thyroid cancer, was built using CDR3 differences across clinicopathological groups. TCRdb re-processed the PCR reads through MiXCR. The V and J calls and clone size come from TCRdb's table, not from the authors' own analysis. The sample holds 91,000 or so clones, about 13% seen once. Germline assignment: CDR1 MGHRA and CDR2 YSYEKL. V lost 5 bases, J lost 0 bases, and 11 bases lay in between. The CDR3 loop spans 15 amino acids. The entry originates in a study of metastatic and nonmetastatic thyroid tumors. Broader study findings: Reportedly, malignant thyroid tumors had significantly higher TCR beta diversity than benign nodules, in blood and tumor.

The TCR sequence derives from a female donor with papillary thyroid cancer or a benign thyroid nodule (not recorded which). Some clones in this sample may be carry-over from other donors' samples. The rearrangement uses TRBV4-1 and TRBJ1-5, with a weak D call TRBD1 (5 bases). Sequenced: blood. The CDR3 DNA follows: TGCGCCAGCAGCGCCCAGGGCTATAGCAATCAGCCCCAGCATTTT. Translated, it gives CASSAQGYSNQPQHF.